The 25 T cell receptor beta chains listed next were all sequenced from one sample in a study of human T cells and chemical hapten exposure. TCRdb analysed the RACE reads with MiXCR anew, one entry per CDR3 protein. The sample yields about 380,000 distinct CDR3 sequences, around 4.8% seen once. Time point denoted: patch test 1, 2 weeks after DPC sensitization. Indicated treatment: therapeutic diphenylcyclopropenone sensitization with weekly scalp DPC. Specimen: whole blood, collected in connection with sensitization to the hapten diphenylcyclopropenone (DPC). These receptors were obtained from a woman aged 45-65 years with alopecia areata. Some clones in this sample may be carry-over from other donors' samples.

This clonotype was observed a few times. This rearrangement joins TRBV18 to TRBJ1-1, with a weak D call TRBD1 (5 bases). V shed 6 bases and J shed 1 base, with 18 bases lying between them. The CDR3 has 16 amino acids. Germline CDR1 and CDR2: KGHSH and LQKENI. The CDR3 DNA follows: TGTGCCAGCTCTCCAGGGAGGGGCCGGGGGAACACTGAAGCTTTCTTT. Translated, it gives CASSPGRGRGNTEAFF. Full variable domain (rest looked up from reference TRBV18 and TRBJ1-1): NAGVMQNPRHLVRRRGQEARLRCSPMKGHSHVYWYRQLPEEGLKFMVYLQKENIIDESGMPKERFSAEFPKEGPSILRIQQVVRGDSAAYFCASSPGRGRGNTEAFFGQGTRLTVV.

This rearrangement joins TRBV27 to TRBJ1-6; D is unclear. Per the germline V gene, CDR1 is MNHEY and CDR2 is SMNVEV (reference sequence). V lost 8 bases to trimming and J lost 7 bases, with 12 bases between them. The CDR3 runs to 13 residues. The CDR3 is CASREGWNSPLHF. The CDR3 region has the DNA TGTGCCAGCCGTGAGGGATGGAATTCACCCCTCCACTTT.

This clonotype occurred many times. The chain links TRBV4-3 to TRBJ2-3, with 13 bases fitting TRBD2. The junction had 1 base not matched to a gene; V was cut back by 0 bases and J by 4 bases. The CDR3 extends over 16 amino acids. Germline assignment: CDR1 LGHNA and CDR2 YSLEER. This CDR3 reads CASSQEGTSGADTQYF. The CDR3 bases are TGCGCCAGCAGCCAAGAAGGGACTAGCGGGGCAGATACGCAGTATTTT.

The chain couples TRBV12-3 or TRBV12-4 to TRBJ1-1; 7 nucleotides agree with TRBD1. The CDR3 has 15 residues. With 1 base clipped from V and 2 bases from J, the junction kept 4 bases outside the gene matches. The CDR3 is CASSLVGTDNTEAFF. For the CDR3, the DNA is TGTGCCAGCAGTTTAGTCGGGACAGATAACACTGAAGCTTTCTTT.

This clonotype appeared many times. V is TRBV5-5 and J is TRBJ1-6; a weak D match, TRBD1 (6 bases). Germline lookup yields CDR1 SGHKS and CDR2 YYEKEE (reference sequence). V was shortened by 4 bases and J by 8 bases, with 22 bases between the two germline ends. The CDR3 loop spans 17 amino acids. The CDR3 bases are TGTGCCAGCAGCACCTCCCCACAGGGAGGACTGGATTCACCCCTCCACTTT. This codes for CASSTSPQGGLDSPLHF.

This clonotype was found many times. This chain links TRBV29-1 with TRBJ1-2; D remains unclear. The ends were cut back, 6 bases at V and 3 bases at J, with 11 bases in the middle. The CDR3 runs 12 residues. Germline lookup yields CDR1 SQVTM and CDR2 ANQGSEA. CDR3 amino acids: CSVLEGDYGYTF. CDR3 DNA sequence: TGCAGCGTATTGGAGGGTGACTATGGCTACACCTTC.

This clonotype appeared many times. The chain carries TRBV9 and TRBJ2-3; the D call may be TRBD1 or TRBD2 (5 bases each). The CDR3 runs 16 residues. Trimming removed 4 bases at V and 1 base at J, with 16 bases between. CDR1 and CDR2 (germline): SGDLS, YYNGEE. The CDR3 protein is CASSPGTSGGTDTQYF. CDR3 in DNA: TGTGCCAGCAGCCCCGGGACCTCCGGGGGCACAGATACGCAGTATTTT.

At least ten counts were recorded for this clonotype. The rearrangement joins TRBV20-1 to TRBJ2-2; maybe TRBD2 (6 bases). The ends were cut back, 2 bases at V and 1 base at J, with 8 bases in the middle. The CDR3 has 14 residues. Germline V gene lookup returns CDR1 DFQATT and CDR2 SNEGSKA (reference sequence). The CDR3, as DNA: TGCAGTGCTAGATGGGGAGGGAACACCGGGGAGCTGTTTTTT. It translates to CSARWGGNTGELFF.

Many counts were recorded for this clonotype. The V and J genes are TRBV7-8 and TRBJ2-3, with 14 bases lining up with TRBD2. V was clipped by 5 bases and J by 4 bases; unmatched bases: 5. This CDR3 has 16 amino acids. Germline V gives CDR1 SGHVS, CDR2 FQNEAQ. The CDR3 protein is CASSRRLAGGPDTQYF. CDR3 bases: TGTGCCAGCAGCCGTCGACTAGCGGGAGGGCCAGATACGCAGTATTTT.

The V call is TRBV27, the J call TRBJ2-7, with D tentatively TRBD1 or TRBD2 (5 bases each). The V end lost 2 bases, the J end lost 7 bases, and 12 bases lay between the germline ends. CDR1 MNHEY and CDR2 SMNVEV come from the germline V gene (reference sequence). The CDR3 loop spans 13 amino acids. CDR3 sequence reads: CASSLTGRREQYF. The CDR3 region has the DNA TGTGCCAGCAGTTTAACAGGTCGGAGGGAGCAGTACTTC.

Ten or more counts support this clonotype. The rearrangement joins TRBV6-5 to TRBJ1-1; possibly TRBD1 for D (6 bases). V shed 7 bases and J shed 1 base, with 13 bases lying between them. Germline loops: CDR1 MNHEY, CDR2 SVGAGI. The CDR3 covers 14 residues. CDR3 sequence reads: CASKRGTKNTEAFF. The CDR3 nucleotides are TGTGCCAGCAAGAGGGGGACTAAGAACACTGAAGCTTTCTTT.

In its sample, this clonotype was seen many times. The CDR3 sequence: CASSLGRTDTEKLFF. CDR3 in DNA: TGTGCCAGCAGTTTAGGACGAACAGATACGGAAAAACTGTTTTTT. The rearrangement links TRBV12-3 or TRBV12-4 to TRBJ1-4; D call uncertain. The ends were cut back, 1 base at V and 8 bases at J, with 14 bases in the middle. The CDR3 contains 15 residues.

In its sample, this clonotype was seen many times. The chain recombines TRBV3-1 with TRBJ2-7; the match to TRBD2 covers 8 bases. V gave up 4 bases and J gave up 3 bases; unmatched junction bases: 11. CDR3 size: 16 residues. Germline assignment: CDR1 LGHDT and CDR2 YNNKEL (reference sequence). The CDR3 here is CASSPRRSSGRYEQYF. In DNA form, the CDR3 reads TGTGCCAGCAGCCCTCGAAGGTCTAGCGGGCGCTACGAGCAGTACTTC.

This clonotype was detected ten times or more. The genes are TRBV28 and TRBJ2-7; D call uncertain. The germline V gene encodes CDR1 MDHEN and CDR2 SYDVKM. CDR3 size: 14 residues. With 2 bases removed from V and 1 base from J, the gap between germline ends came to 9 bases. The CDR3 region has the DNA TGTGCCAGCAGTTTAGCCGTCAGATCCTACGAGCAGTACTTC. Translating gives CASSLAVRSYEQYF.

The chain joins TRBV29-1 to TRBJ2-7; D is perhaps TRBD1 or TRBD2 (6 bases each). The CDR3 is 15 residues long. In germline, CDR1 is SQVTM, CDR2 ANQGSEA. Between the trimmed V and J ends, which lost 6 bases and 4 bases, there was a span of 22 bases. As DNA, the CDR3 is TGCAGCGTCGTTACAGGGAGGTCGTCTTTGTACGAGCAGTACTTC. Translated: CSVVTGRSSLYEQYF.

V gene TRBV11-2 combines with J gene TRBJ2-1; D not resolved. The length of the CDR3 is 15 residues. Trimming shortened V by 0 bases and J by 5 bases, and 11 bases separated the two germline ends. The germline V gene has CDR1 SGHAT and CDR2 FQNNGV. The DNA for the CDR3 is TGTGCCAGCAGCTTAGACTCCGCTTGGGACAATGAGCAGTTCTTC. Protein sequence: CASSLDSAWDNEQFF. Looking up the rest from reference TRBV11-2 and TRBJ2-1 gives the full variable domain: EAGVAQSPRYKIIEKRQSVAFWCNPISGHATLYWYQQILGQGPKLLIQFQNNGVVDDSQLPKDRFSAERLKGVDSTLKIQPAKLEDSAVYLCASSLDSAWDNEQFFGPGTRLTVL.

This clonotype came up many times. The rearrangement joins TRBV5-1 to TRBJ1-5, with TRBD1 identical over 9 bases. The CDR3 consists of 14 residues. V trimming: 7 bases; J trimming: 7 bases; junction bases outside the gene matches: 9. The germline CDR1 and CDR2 sequences are SGHRS and YFSETQ. In DNA form, the CDR3 reads TGCGCCAGCCGTCCGGGACAGGGCTCCCAGCCCCAGCATTTT. Translation gives CASRPGQGSQPQHF.

Only a few counts were recorded for this clonotype. The chain employs TRBV6-5 and TRBJ1-1; D is unresolved. The CDR3 length is 14 residues. Looked up from germline, CDR1 is MNHEY and CDR2 is SVGAGI. Trimming took 0 bases from V and 3 from J, leaving 8 bases between them. CDR3 bases: TGTGCCAGCAGTTACTCCATCGACCACACTGAAGCTTTCTTT. Translation: CASSYSIDHTEAFF.

This clonotype was recorded at least ten times. The chain employs TRBV6-1 and TRBJ2-7; the D gene is possibly TRBD1 (6 bases). Between the trimmed V and J ends, which lost 6 bases and 4 bases, there was a span of 13 bases. The CDR3 consists of 13 residues. In germline, CDR1 is MNHNS, CDR2 SASEGT. CDR3 sequence (DNA): TGTGCCAGCAGGTACAGGGTAGAGTACGAGCAGTACTTC. Amino acid sequence: CASRYRVEYEQYF.

This clonotype was picked up many times. The chain is built from TRBV18 and TRBJ1-1, with 7 bases aligning to TRBD1. Looked up from germline, CDR1 is KGHSH and CDR2 is LQKENI. The CDR3 sequence is 15 residues long. V was clipped by 6 bases and J by 1 base; unmatched bases: 8. In DNA, the CDR3 is TGTGCCAGCTCCCGGGACAGTAACCCGAACACTGAAGCTTTCTTT. This sequence encodes CASSRDSNPNTEAFF.

This clonotype was counted ten times or more. The chain carries TRBV4-3 and TRBJ2-7, with a weak D call TRBD1 (6 bases). This CDR3 contains 15 residues. V lost 3 bases and J lost 4, with 16 bases in between. Germline CDR1 LGHNA, CDR2 YSLEER. CDR3 DNA sequence: TGCGCCAGCAGCCAGGGACACCCTGCCCTTTACGAGCAGTACTTC. Amino acids: CASSQGHPALYEQYF.

J is TRBJ2-1 and V is TRBV5-1, with 12 bases aligning to TRBD2. The CDR3 sequence is 17 residues long. V shed 0 bases and J 6 bases; nucleotides not matched to a gene: 7. Germline V gene lookup returns CDR1 SGHRS and CDR2 YFSETQ. The CDR3 here is CASSLVPSGRAFNEQFF. The DNA of the CDR3 is TGCGCCAGCAGCTTGGTGCCTAGCGGGAGGGCCTTCAATGAGCAGTTCTTC.

In this sample, this clonotype turned up a few times. CDR3 bases: TGCAGTGCTCCCCGCCTAGCGGGAGGGAGGGGCAATGAGCAGTTCTTC. Translation: CSAPRLAGGRGNEQFF. This chain joins TRBV20-1 and TRBJ2-1; the match to TRBD2 covers 12 bases. J lost 6 bases, V lost 5 bases, and 11 bases had no gene match. The germline gives CDR1 DFQATT, CDR2 SNEGSKA (reference sequence). This CDR3 region has 16 residues.

V gene TRBV6-5 combines with J gene TRBJ2-3, with a tentative D call TRBD2 (5 bases). The CDR3 has 13 residues. From germline, CDR1 is MNHEY and CDR2 SVGAGI. V lost 7 bases to trimming and J lost 4 bases, with 12 bases between them. Here the CDR3 DNA reads TGTGCCAGCAAGGGAGCTGGGGCAGATACGCAGTATTTT. Its protein is CASKGAGADTQYF.

This chain joins TRBV6-1 and TRBJ2-7; D possibly corresponds to TRBD1 (6 bases). Per germline, CDR1 MNHNS and CDR2 SASEGT. The length of the CDR3 is 14 residues. Trimming stripped 10 bases from V and 3 bases from J, with 19 bases between. This CDR3 is CATQPGTLFYEQYF. CDR3 DNA: TGTGCCACCCAACCCGGGACACTATTCTACGAGCAGTACTTC.